This record covers a single TCR beta chain. This CDR3 contains 13 residues. The V end was cut by 3 bases, the J end by 2 bases, with 8 bases between. CDR1 is SGHDT, CDR2 YYEEEE, per germline. Here immunoSEQ multiplex PCR was the method, and the copy in TCRdb shows in-frame clones only, minus some. The table shows 300,000 or so clones, with 90% occurring only once. The source of the sample is a study of blood T cell repertoires in COVID-19. Study overall: Sample material is recorded as cDNA or gDNA derived from T cells, B-cell-depleted T cells, or PBMCs.

The sample was peripheral blood. The chain is built from TRBV5-6 and TRBJ1-1; D is ambiguous. This sequence originates from a young woman with COVID-19, enrolled during active disease. The CDR3 region is CASSSHTNTEAFF. Written as DNA, the CDR3 is TGTGCCAGCAGCTCCCACACCAACACTGAAGCTTTCTTT.